The sequence of this TCR beta chain was determined in a study of CXCR3-negative and CXCR3-positive naive CD8 T cells. UMI-labeled TRB cDNA libraries were prepared by 5' RACE. TCRdb derives one entry per CDR3 protein from the 5' RACE reads, leaving out DNA. The table lists over 35,000 distinct CDR3 sequences. This CDR3 has 15 amino acids. Germline V gene sequence: CDR1 SEHNR, CDR2 FQNEAQ (reference sequence). Input material: naive CXCR3- CD8+ T cells from blood. The subset denotes: CD45RO-CCR7+CD27+CD95- naive CD8+ T cells lacking CXCR3 (TNR3-). The receptor comes from a human donor in good health. Some clones in this sample may be carry-over from other donors' samples. The chain uses TRBV7-9 and TRBJ2-7; TCRdb lists TRBD1, though no DNA is available to test this call. The CDR3 reads CASSLESQGSYEQYF.